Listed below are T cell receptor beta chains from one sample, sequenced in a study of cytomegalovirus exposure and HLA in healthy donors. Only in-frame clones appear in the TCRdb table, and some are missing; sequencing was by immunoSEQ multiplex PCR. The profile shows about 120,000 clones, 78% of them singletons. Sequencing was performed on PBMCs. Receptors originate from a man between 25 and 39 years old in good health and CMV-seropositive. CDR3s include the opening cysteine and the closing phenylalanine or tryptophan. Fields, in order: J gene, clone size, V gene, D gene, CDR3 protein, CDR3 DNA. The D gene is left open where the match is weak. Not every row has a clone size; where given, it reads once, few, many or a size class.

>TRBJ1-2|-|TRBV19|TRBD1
CASSVGQGIGYTF
TGTGCCAGTAGTGTGGGACAGGGGATCGGCTACACCTTC
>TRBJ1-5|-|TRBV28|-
CASGRRGRDQPQHF
TGTGCCAGCGGGAGGAGGGGGAGGGATCAGCCCCAGCATTTT
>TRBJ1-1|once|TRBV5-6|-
CASSLAGGGTEAFF
TGTGCCAGCAGCTTGGCCGGGGGGGGGACTGAAGCTTTCTTT
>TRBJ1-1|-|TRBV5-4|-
CASSSRQVNTEAFF
TGTGCCAGCAGCTCGCGACAGGTTAACACTGAAGCTTTCTTT
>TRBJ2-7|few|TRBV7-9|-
CASSSQGYEQYF
TGTGCCAGCAGTTCTCAGGGGTACGAGCAGTACTTC
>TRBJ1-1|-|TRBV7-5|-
CARSLGEEVENTEAFF
TGTGCCAGAAGCTTAGGGGAGGAAGTGGAGAACACTGAAGCTTTCTTT
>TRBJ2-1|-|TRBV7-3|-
CASSLDSSSYNEQFF
TGTGCCAGCAGCTTGGACAGTAGCTCCTACAATGAGCAGTTCTTC
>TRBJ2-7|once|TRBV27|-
CASSLTLDSYSYEQYF
TGTGCCAGCAGTCTGACCTTGGACAGCTACTCCTACGAGCAGTACTTC
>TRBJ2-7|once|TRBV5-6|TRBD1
CASSGQGRTQYF
TGTGCCAGCAGCGGACAGGGGAGGACGCAGTACTTC
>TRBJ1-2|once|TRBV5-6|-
CASSSDRPPGGYTF
TGTGCCAGCAGCTCCGATAGGCCCCCAGGCGGCTACACCTTC
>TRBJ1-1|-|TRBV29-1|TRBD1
CSVGGQDLNTEAFF
TGCAGCGTTGGGGGACAGGACTTGAACACTGAAGCTTTCTTT
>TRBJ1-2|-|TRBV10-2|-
CASSEEVWDYGYTF
TGCGCCAGCAGTGAGGAGGTATGGGACTATGGCTACACCTTC
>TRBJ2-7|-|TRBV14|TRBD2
CASSLGASGYEQYF
TGTGCCAGCAGCCTTGGGGCTAGCGGGTACGAGCAGTACTTC